These 18 T cell receptor beta chains were sequenced from one sample in a study of shared clonotypes between healthy human individuals. Measured with immunoSEQ multiplex PCR; TCRdb has only the in-frame clones, and not every one. The table records 950,000 to 1,100,000 clones, more than 65% of them present only once. Sequenced: memory CD4+ T cells sorted from blood. Subset meaning: CD45RA-negative fraction. These receptors were collected from a man between 18 and 29 years old in good health.

Only one count was recorded for this clone. The V call is TRBV18, the J call TRBJ2-2; perhaps TRBD1 as D (5 bases). The CDR3 contains 14 residues. From germline, CDR1 is KGHSH and CDR2 LQKENI. The V end was cut by 4 bases, the J end by 7 bases, with 13 bases between. DNA of the CDR3: TGTGCCAGCTCACACAGTCAGGGAAGCGGGGAGCTGTTTTTT. It specifies CASSHSQGSGELFF.

This clone came up many times. This chain connects TRBV11-2 to TRBJ2-7, with 12 bases identical to TRBD2. Germline lookup yields CDR1 SGHAT and CDR2 FQNNGV. The V gene end was trimmed by 3 bases and the J gene end by 7 bases; junction bases not matched to a gene: 7. This CDR3 spans 15 amino acids. CDR3 sequence (DNA): TGTGCCAGCAGCTTCGATCTAGCGGGAGGGCGAGAGCAGTACTTC. Translated: CASSFDLAGGREQYF.

The chain employs TRBV19 and TRBJ2-5, with 9 bases fitting TRBD1. This CDR3 is 18 amino acids long. Trimming removed 1 base from V and 1 base from J; junction bases left unmatched: 10. Germline V CDR1 and CDR2: LNHDA, SQIVND (reference sequence). In DNA form, the CDR3 reads TGTGCCAGTAGTATAGTACAGGGGGCTGGTTCCGGCCAAGAGACCCAGTACTTC. Translating gives CASSIVQGAGSGQETQYF. Combining the CDR3 with reference TRBV19 and TRBJ2-5 gives the whole variable domain DGGITQSPKYLFRKEGQNVTLSCEQNLNHDAMYWYRQDPGQGLRLIYYSQIVNDFQKGDIAEGYSVSREKKESFPLTVTSAQKNPTAFYLCASSIVQGAGSGQETQYFGPGTRLLVL.

Here the CDR3 reads CASTLNRGKETQYF. DNA of the CDR3: TGTGCCAGCACCCTAAACAGGGGTAAAGAGACCCAGTACTTC. The chain employs TRBV2 and TRBJ2-5; TRBD1 agrees at 7 bases. CDR1 and CDR2 (germline): SNHLY, FYNNEI. The trim removed 7 bases at V and 3 bases at J, leaving 8 bases unmatched. CDR3 length: 14 residues.

In the case of this clone: Only one base separates this from a far larger clonotype, so it likely reflects a read error. The rearrangement joins TRBV28 to TRBJ2-2, with D possibly matching TRBD1 (6 bases). The V end was cut by 6 bases, the J end by 1 base, with 9 bases between. There are 14 residues in the CDR3. Germline assignment: CDR1 MDHEN and CDR2 SYDVKM. The CDR3 nucleotides are TGTGCCAGCAGACCACAGGGGAACACCGGGGAGCTGTTTTTT. Protein: CASRPQGNTGELFF.

This chain connects TRBV5-8 to TRBJ2-1, with 7 bases that match TRBD1. The CDR3 is made up of 15 amino acids. Looked up from germline, CDR1 is SGHTS and CDR2 is YDEGEE. Trimming removed 0 bases from V and 7 bases from J; junction bases left unmatched: 7. CDR3 in DNA: TGTGCCAGCAGCTTGGCCTTGACAGGGCAGAATGAGCAGTTCTTC. Residues: CASSLALTGQNEQFF.

The chain joins TRBV15 to TRBJ1-5, with D maybe TRBD1 (5 bases). CDR1 is LNHNV and CDR2 is YYDKDF in the germline V gene (reference sequence). This CDR3 is 14 amino acids long. Trimming took off 5 bases at V and 6 bases at J, with 14 bases between the two ends. The CDR3 DNA is TGTGCCACCAGCCCCGGGACCCCAGGTCAGCCCCAGCATTTT. It codes for CATSPGTPGQPQHF.

The chain is built from TRBV7-2 and TRBJ1-3; TRBD1 matches at 7 bases. The CDR3 is 15 amino acids. V lost 2 bases and J lost 3; bases outside the gene matches: 4. Germline-derived CDR1 and CDR2 are SGHTA and FQGNSA. CDR3 protein: CASSLSPGGGNTIYF. The CDR3 DNA follows: TGTGCCAGCAGCTTATCTCCAGGGGGTGGAAACACCATATATTTT.

CDR3 sequence: CASSLRDRFLSPYEQYF. The CDR3 DNA follows: TGTGCCAGCAGCTTAAGGGACCGCTTTTTGTCACCCTACGAGCAGTACTTC. J is TRBJ2-7 and V is TRBV5-4; D possibly matches TRBD1 or TRBD2 (5 bases each). Trimming left V 2 bases short and J 2 bases short, with 20 bases between. This CDR3 comprises 17 residues. Germline-derived CDR1 and CDR2 are SGHNT and YYREEE (reference sequence). Complete variable domain (other parts from reference TRBV5-4 and TRBJ2-7): ETGVTQSPTHLIKTRGQQVTLRCSSQSGHNTVSWYQQALGQGPQFIFQYYREEENGRGNFPPRFSGLQFPNYSSELNVNALELDDSALYLCASSLRDRFLSPYEQYFGPGTRLTVT.

This chain uses TRBV10-3 with TRBJ1-2, with a tentative D call TRBD1 (6 bases). This CDR3 has 13 amino acids. Germline V gene lookup returns CDR1 ENHRY and CDR2 SYGVKD. Trimming shortened V by 2 bases and J by 8 bases, and 12 bases separated the two germline ends. CDR3 in amino acids: CAISEASGEGYTF. The CDR3 bases are TGTGCCATCAGTGAGGCGTCAGGGGAGGGCTACACCTTC.

About this clone: The same CDR3 is also encoded by other DNA sequences in this sample. The chain is built from TRBV6-1 and TRBJ1-1; D not certain. V dropped 4 bases and J dropped 0 bases, with 6 bases sitting between them. There are 13 residues in the CDR3. CDR1 is MNHNS and CDR2 is SASEGT in the germline V gene. The DNA of the CDR3 is TGTGCCAGCAGTGGGGTCATGAACACTGAAGCTTTCTTT. This gives the protein CASSGVMNTEAFF.

Notes on this clone: A much more abundant neighbour one base away suggests this may be a read error. V and J are TRBV7-3 and TRBJ2-2, with a weak D call TRBD1 (5 bases). This CDR3 is built from 13 residues. With 3 bases removed from V and 3 bases from J, the gap between germline ends came to 5 bases. In germline, CDR1 is SGHTA, CDR2 FQGTGA. The CDR3 bases are TGTGCCAGCAGCTTCAGGGACACCGGGGAGCTGTTTTTT. Amino acids: CASSFRDTGELFF. The variable domain in full, with the rest retrieved from reference TRBV7-3 and TRBJ2-2, is GAGVSQTPSNKVTEKGKYVELRCDPISGHTALYWYRQSLGQGPEFLIYFQGTGAADDSGLPNDRFFAVRPEGSVSTLKIQRTERGDSAVYLCASSFRDTGELFFGEGSRLTVL.

V usage is TRBV5-4 and J usage is TRBJ2-2; weak D call: TRBD2 (6 bases). CDR1 is SGHNT, CDR2 YYREEE, per germline (reference sequence). This CDR3 is 15 amino acids long. V was pared by 4 bases and J by 1 base, with 11 bases between. The chain's CDR3 is CASSPPEGNTGELFF. DNA of the CDR3: TGTGCCAGCAGCCCCCCGGAGGGGAACACCGGGGAGCTGTTTTTT.

V and J are TRBV5-4 and TRBJ1-3, with D possibly being TRBD1 (5 bases). Trimming took 4 bases from V and 0 from J, leaving 11 bases between them. Germline values: CDR1 SGHNT, CDR2 YYREEE (reference sequence). CDR3 length: 15 amino acids. The DNA of the CDR3 is TGTGCCAGCAGCCTGGGACTGGCCTCTGGAAACACCATATATTTT. The encoded protein is CASSLGLASGNTIYF. The variable domain in full, with the rest retrieved from reference TRBV5-4 and TRBJ1-3, is ETGVTQSPTHLIKTRGQQVTLRCSSQSGHNTVSWYQQALGQGPQFIFQYYREEENGRGNFPPRFSGLQFPNYSSELNVNALELDDSALYLCASSLGLASGNTIYFGEGSWLTVV.

The gene calls are TRBV7-9 and TRBJ2-2; D not resolved. V was trimmed by 6 bases and J by 2 bases, leaving 1 base between them. Germline CDR1 is SEHNR and CDR2 is FQNEAQ (reference sequence). The CDR3 consists of 11 residues. The CDR3 region is CASRNTGELFF. In DNA, the CDR3 is TGTGCCAGCAGAAACACCGGGGAGCTGTTTTTT.

In this sample, this clone turned up a few times. One junction end disagrees with the germline gene, perhaps due to a read error. The chain recombines TRBV7-7 with TRBJ2-3, with TRBD2 identical over 8 bases. CDR3 size: 14 residues. Germline V gene sequence: CDR1 SSHAT, CDR2 FNYEAQ (reference sequence). CDR3 amino acids: CASSLAGGADTQYF. The CDR3 coding sequence is TGTGCTAGCAGCTTAGCCGGGGGGGCAGATACGCAGTATTTT.

CDR3 sequence reads: CAISDSGTDTQYF. CDR3 nucleotides: TGTGCCATCAGTGATTCGGGCACAGATACGCAGTATTTT. The chain uses TRBV10-3 and TRBJ2-3; D not resolved. V was pared by 3 bases and J by 1 base, with 5 bases between. Per the germline V gene, CDR1 is ENHRY and CDR2 is SYGVKD. CDR3 length equals 13 residues.

The V and J genes are TRBV15 and TRBJ2-7; unclear D gene. V dropped 0 bases and J dropped 4 bases, with 13 bases sitting between them. The V gene's germline CDR1 is LNHNV and CDR2 YYDKDF (reference sequence). CDR3 length: 15 residues. CDR3 amino acids: CATSRDQVGLYEQYF. Here the CDR3 DNA reads TGTGCCACCAGCAGAGATCAGGTTGGCCTGTACGAGCAGTACTTC. Full variable domain (rest looked up from reference TRBV15 and TRBJ2-7): DAMVIQNPRYQVTQFGKPVTLSCSQTLNHNVMYWYQQKSSQAPKLLFHYYDKDFNNEADTPDNFQSRRPNTSFCFLDIRSPGLGDTAMYLCATSRDQVGLYEQYFGPGTRLTVT.